The TCR beta chain under discussion was sequenced for a study of post-analysis software for immune sequencing data. Study information: Both relapsing-remitting and secondary progressive multiple sclerosis featured among the disease courses, as did progressive-relapsing multiple sclerosis. Study-wide points: TRBV5-6, TRBV5-1 and TRBV20-1 were among 4 or 5 TRBV segments more frequent in patients than controls. Versus controls, multiple sclerosis patients showed significantly lower diversity (normalized Chao1).

Unique-molecular-identifier-tagged TCR beta cDNA libraries were used. TCRdb re-called the PCR reads through MiXCR, storing one row per CDR3 protein. The profile shows some 700,000 distinct CDR3 sequences, around 64% of them singletons. The CDR3 runs to 14 residues. Trimming at V came to 0 bases and at J to 4 bases, leaving 4 bases not matched to a gene. The germline V gene has CDR1 DFQATT and CDR2 SNEGSKA (reference sequence). About this clonotype itself: Its antigen is not identified.

The rearrangement uses TRBV20-1 and TRBJ2-5, with 8 positions matching TRBD2. Sequenced material: blood. The TCR originated in a girl aged 2-10 years with multiple sclerosis. CDR3: CSARDVRGGETQYF. The CDR3 DNA reads as TGCAGTGCTAGAGATGTACGGGGGGGAGAGACCCAGTACTTC.